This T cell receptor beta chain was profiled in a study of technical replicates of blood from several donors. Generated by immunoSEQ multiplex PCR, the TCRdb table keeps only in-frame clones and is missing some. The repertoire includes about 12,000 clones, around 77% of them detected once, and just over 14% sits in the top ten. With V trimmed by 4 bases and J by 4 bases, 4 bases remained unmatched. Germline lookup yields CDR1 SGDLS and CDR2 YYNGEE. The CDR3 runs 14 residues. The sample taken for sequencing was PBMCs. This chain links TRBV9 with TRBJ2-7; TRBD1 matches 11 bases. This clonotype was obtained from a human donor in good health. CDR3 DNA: TGTGCCAGCAGCTACCGGGACAGGGGGTACGAGCAGTACTTC. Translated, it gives CASSYRDRGYEQYF.